A selection of T cell receptor beta chains follows, all from one sample in a study of cytomegalovirus exposure and HLA in healthy donors. Repertoires were generated with immunoSEQ multiplex PCR, while TCRdb's copy carries only in-frame clones and drops some. The listing records fewer than 150,000 clones. The sequenced sample consisted of PBMCs. The receptors shown here come from an older woman in good health and CMV-seronegative. Each CDR3 is given without its conserved first and last residue. The order of the fields is J gene, V gene, CDR3 protein.

TRBJ1-2 TRBV7-9 ASSPRSEDGYT
TRBJ1-3 TRBV11-2 ASSFGSTGNTIY
TRBJ2-1 TRBV15 ATSGDRGAYNEQF
TRBJ1-5 TRBV27 ASSPRGLGNQPQH
TRBJ2-7 TRBV11-2 ASSFSFLSSYEQY
TRBJ2-7 TRBV30 AWSPSVPYEQY
TRBJ2-1 TRBV5-1 ASSLGRGGGLYLEQF
TRBJ2-5 TRBV7-9 ASSLGFPVETQY
TRBJ1-6 TRBV5-4 ASSGTGGRNSPLH
TRBJ1-4 TRBV4-1 ASSQGGRSVNEKLF
TRBJ2-3 TRBV15 ATSRDPTRSSTDTQY
TRBJ1-5 TRBV4-1 ASSPGLPVGGYHQPQH
TRBJ2-1 TRBV6-1 ASSEVIAGENNEQF
TRBJ2-3 TRBV11-2 ASSLGLQWGTDTQY
TRBJ1-6 TRBV21-1 ASSKVLGHCNSPLH
TRBJ1-2 TRBV4-1 ASSQDVGQGNYGYT
TRBJ2-4 TRBV27 ASSTRDYTSKNIQY
NA TRBV5-6 ASSRGISYEQY
TRBJ2-3 TRBV7-9 ASSLLLSGGYTDTQY
TRBJ2-7 TRBV30 AQTRGLHEQY
TRBJ1-2 TRBV2 ASSEQGNGYT
TRBJ2-1 TRBV2 ASKRAGPQQF
TRBJ1-4 TRBV5-8 ASGDGSNEKLF
TRBJ2-3 TRBV18 ASSRAGTSSTDTQY
TRBJ1-4 TRBV19 ASSAGQPNEKLF
TRBJ2-5 TRBV4-2 ASSPGQGASETQY
TRBJ2-7 TRBV29-1 SVEVRDRSYEQY
TRBJ2-7 TRBV13 ASSEDRAEQY
TRBJ2-1 TRBV9 ASSRGLAESSYNEQF
TRBJ1-2 TRBV5-1 ASSPGTALIYGYT
TRBJ1-1 TRBV27 ASSLAGNTEAF
TRBJ1-5 TRBV28 ASSLSGQGPLTLNQPQH
TRBJ1-5 TRBV5-8 ASSIGTASNQPQH
TRBJ2-7 TRBV21-1 ASSKRQGKNPDSSYEQY
TRBJ2-7 TRBV5-1 ASSLGGWEQY
TRBJ1-1 TRBV28 ASSHRTEAF
TRBJ2-3 TRBV6-6 ASRPSEGQGSDTQY
TRBJ2-5 TRBV5-4 ASSPRGETQY
TRBJ1-1 TRBV4-1 ASSQEGWDRGSLNTEAF
TRBJ1-1 TRBV9 ASSPVPRTEAF
TRBJ2-1 TRBV7-6 ASSLAGGYNEQF
TRBJ2-5 TRBV7-3 ASSLGRGQETQY